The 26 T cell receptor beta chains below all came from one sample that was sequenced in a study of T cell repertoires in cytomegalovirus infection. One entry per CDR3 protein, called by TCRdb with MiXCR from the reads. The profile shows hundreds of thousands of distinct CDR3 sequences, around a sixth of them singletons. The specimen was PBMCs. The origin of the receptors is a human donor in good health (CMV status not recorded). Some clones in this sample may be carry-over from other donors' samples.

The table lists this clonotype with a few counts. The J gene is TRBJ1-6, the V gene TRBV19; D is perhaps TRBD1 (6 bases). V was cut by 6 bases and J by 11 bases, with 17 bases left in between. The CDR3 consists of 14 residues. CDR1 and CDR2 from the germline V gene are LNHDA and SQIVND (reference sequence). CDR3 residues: CASRPDRIGAPLHF. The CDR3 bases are TGTGCCAGTAGACCCGACAGGATCGGTGCACCCCTCCACTTT.

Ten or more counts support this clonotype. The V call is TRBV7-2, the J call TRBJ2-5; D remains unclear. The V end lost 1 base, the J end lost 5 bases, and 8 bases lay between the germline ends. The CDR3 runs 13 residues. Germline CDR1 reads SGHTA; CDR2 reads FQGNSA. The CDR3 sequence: CASSLVFAETQYF. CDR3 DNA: TGTGCCAGCAGCTTAGTTTTCGCGGAGACCCAGTACTTC.

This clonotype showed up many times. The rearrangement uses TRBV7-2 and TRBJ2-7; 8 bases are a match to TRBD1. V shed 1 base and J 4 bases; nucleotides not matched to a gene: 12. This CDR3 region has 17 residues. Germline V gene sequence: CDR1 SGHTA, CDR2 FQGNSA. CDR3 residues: CASSLDEGGQGWYEQYF. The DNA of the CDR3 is TGTGCCAGCAGCTTAGACGAAGGAGGACAGGGTTGGTACGAGCAGTACTTC.

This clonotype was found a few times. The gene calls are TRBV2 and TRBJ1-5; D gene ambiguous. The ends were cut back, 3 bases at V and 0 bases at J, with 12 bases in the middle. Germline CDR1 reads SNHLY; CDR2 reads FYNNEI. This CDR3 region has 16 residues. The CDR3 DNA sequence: TGTGCCAGCAGTGATGCGGGAGGTTATAGCAATCAGCCCCAGCATTTT. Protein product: CASSDAGGYSNQPQHF.

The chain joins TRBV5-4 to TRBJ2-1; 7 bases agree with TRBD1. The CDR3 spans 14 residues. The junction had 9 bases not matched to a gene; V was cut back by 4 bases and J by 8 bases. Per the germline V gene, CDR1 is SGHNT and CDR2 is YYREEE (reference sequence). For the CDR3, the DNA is TGTGCCAGCAGCAGGCCGGGACAGCAGGATGAGCAGTTCTTC. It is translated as CASSRPGQQDEQFF.

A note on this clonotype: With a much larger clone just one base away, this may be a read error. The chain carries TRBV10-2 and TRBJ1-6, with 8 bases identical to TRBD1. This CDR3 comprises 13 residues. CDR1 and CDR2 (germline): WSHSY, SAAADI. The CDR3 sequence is CASSGQGKSPHHF. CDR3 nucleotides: TGCGCCAGCAGCGGACAGGGAAAGTCACCCCACCACTTT.

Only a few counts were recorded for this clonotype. The CDR3 DNA reads as TGTGCCAGCAGGCCCCAGGACACCGGGGAGCTGTTTTTT. Its translation is CASRPQDTGELFF. The J gene is TRBJ2-2, the V gene TRBV6-6; D unresolved. This CDR3 has 13 amino acids. Trimming removed 6 bases at V and 3 bases at J, with 8 bases between. Germline V CDR1 and CDR2: MNHNY, SVGAGI (reference sequence).

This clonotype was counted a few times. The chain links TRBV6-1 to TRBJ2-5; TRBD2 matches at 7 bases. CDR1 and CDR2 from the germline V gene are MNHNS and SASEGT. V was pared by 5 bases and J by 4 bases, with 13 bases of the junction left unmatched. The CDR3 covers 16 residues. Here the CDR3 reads CASSYVPAGRGETQYF. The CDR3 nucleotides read TGTGCCAGCAGTTATGTTCCAGCAGGGAGGGGAGAGACCCAGTACTTC.

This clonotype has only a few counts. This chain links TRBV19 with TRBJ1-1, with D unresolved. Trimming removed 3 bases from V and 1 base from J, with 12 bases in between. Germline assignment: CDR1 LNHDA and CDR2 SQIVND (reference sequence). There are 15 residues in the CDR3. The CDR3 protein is CASSMLLAKNTEAFF. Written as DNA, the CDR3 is TGTGCCAGTAGTATGTTACTCGCAAAGAACACTGAAGCTTTCTTT.

CDR3 residues: CASSLRRGDFTDTQYF. The CDR3 DNA follows: TGTGCCAGCAGTTTACGCCGGGGGGACTTCACAGATACGCAGTATTTT. This chain connects TRBV27 to TRBJ2-3, with 7 bases aligning to TRBD2. With V trimmed by 2 bases and J by 2 bases, 7 bases remained unmatched. CDR1 and CDR2 from the germline V gene are MNHEY and SMNVEV (reference sequence). CDR3 length: 16 residues.

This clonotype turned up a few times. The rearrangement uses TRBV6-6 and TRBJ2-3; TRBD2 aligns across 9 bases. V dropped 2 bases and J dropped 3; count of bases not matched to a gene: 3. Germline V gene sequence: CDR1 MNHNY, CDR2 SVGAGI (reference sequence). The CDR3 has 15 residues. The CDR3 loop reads CASSYVAGGTDTQYF. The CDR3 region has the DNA TGTGCCAGCAGTTACGTTGCGGGAGGGACAGATACGCAGTATTTT.

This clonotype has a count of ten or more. CDR3 protein: CASRPDTDTQYF. The CDR3 region has the DNA TGTGCCAGCAGGCCTGATACAGATACGCAGTATTTT. J is TRBJ2-3 and V is TRBV12-3 or TRBV12-4; D is ambiguous. CDR3 length: 12 amino acids. With 6 bases removed from V and 3 bases from J, the gap between germline ends came to 7 bases.

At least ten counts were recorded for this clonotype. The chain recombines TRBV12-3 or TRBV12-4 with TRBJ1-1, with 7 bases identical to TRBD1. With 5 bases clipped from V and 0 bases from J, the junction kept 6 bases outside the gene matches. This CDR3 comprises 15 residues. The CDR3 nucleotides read TGTGCCAGCAGTCCCCGGGGACAGTTGAACACTGAAGCTTTCTTT. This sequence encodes CASSPRGQLNTEAFF.

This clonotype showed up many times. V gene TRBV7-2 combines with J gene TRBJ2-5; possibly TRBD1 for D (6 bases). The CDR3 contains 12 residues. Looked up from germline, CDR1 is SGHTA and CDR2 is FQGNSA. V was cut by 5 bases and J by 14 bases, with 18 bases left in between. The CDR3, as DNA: TGTGCCAGCAGCCTAAACCGGGACACACGATACTTC. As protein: CASSLNRDTRYF.

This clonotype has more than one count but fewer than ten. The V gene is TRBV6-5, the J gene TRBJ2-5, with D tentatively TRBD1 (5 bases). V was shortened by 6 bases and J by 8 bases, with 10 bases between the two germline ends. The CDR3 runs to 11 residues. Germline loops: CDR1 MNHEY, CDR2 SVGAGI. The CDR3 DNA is TGTGCCAGCAGCCGCGACAGAACCCAGTACTTC. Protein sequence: CASSRDRTQYF.

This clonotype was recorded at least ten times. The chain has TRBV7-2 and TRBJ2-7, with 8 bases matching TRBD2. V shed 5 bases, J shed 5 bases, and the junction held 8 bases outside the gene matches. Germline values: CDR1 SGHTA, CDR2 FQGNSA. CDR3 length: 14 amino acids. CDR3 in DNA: TGTGCCAGCAGCCAGCGCGGACTAGCAGACGAGCAGTACTTC. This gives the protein CASSQRGLADEQYF.

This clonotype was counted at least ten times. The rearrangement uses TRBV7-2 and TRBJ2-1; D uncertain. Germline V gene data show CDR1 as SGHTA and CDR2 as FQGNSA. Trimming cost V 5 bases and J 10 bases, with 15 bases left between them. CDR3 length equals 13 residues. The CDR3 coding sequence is TGTGCCAGCAGCCCAGCTCCCTCCTTGGAGCAGTTCTTC. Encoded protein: CASSPAPSLEQFF.

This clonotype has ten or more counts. The CDR3 sequence is CASSSRRGRNTGELFF. CDR3 sequence (DNA): TGTGCCAGCAGCTCACGACGGGGCCGGAACACCGGGGAGCTGTTTTTT. The rearrangement links TRBV7-8 to TRBJ2-2; tentatively, D is TRBD1 or TRBD2 (5 bases each). V dropped 4 bases and J dropped 1 base, with 13 bases sitting between them. CDR3 length: 16 residues. In germline, CDR1 is SGHVS, CDR2 FQNEAQ.

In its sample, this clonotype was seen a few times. The CDR3 region is CASSPLGRVNGYTF. CDR3 nucleotide sequence: TGTGCCAGCTCACCCTTGGGCAGGGTTAATGGCTACACCTTC. The chain combines TRBV18 with TRBJ1-2, with a weak D call TRBD1 (5 bases). Trimming pared 3 bases from V and 6 bases from J, leaving 14 bases between. This CDR3 is 14 amino acids long. Germline-derived CDR1 and CDR2 are KGHSH and LQKENI.

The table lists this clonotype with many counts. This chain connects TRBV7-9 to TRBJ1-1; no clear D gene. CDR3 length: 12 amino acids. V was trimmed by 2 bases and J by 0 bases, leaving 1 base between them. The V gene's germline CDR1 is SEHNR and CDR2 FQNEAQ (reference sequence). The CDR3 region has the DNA TGTGCCAGCAGCTTAATGAACACTGAAGCTTTCTTT. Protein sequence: CASSLMNTEAFF.

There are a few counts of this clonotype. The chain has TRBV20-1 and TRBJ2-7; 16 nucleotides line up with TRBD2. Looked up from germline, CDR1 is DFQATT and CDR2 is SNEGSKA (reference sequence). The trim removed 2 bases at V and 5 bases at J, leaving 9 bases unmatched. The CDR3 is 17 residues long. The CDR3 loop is CSARPGLAGGPIDEQYF. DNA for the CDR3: TGCAGTGCTAGACCGGGACTAGCGGGAGGGCCGATCGACGAGCAGTACTTC.

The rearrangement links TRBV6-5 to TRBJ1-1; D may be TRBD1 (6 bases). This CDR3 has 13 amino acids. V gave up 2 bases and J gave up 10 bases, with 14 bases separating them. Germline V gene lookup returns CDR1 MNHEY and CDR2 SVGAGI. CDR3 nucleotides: TGTGCCAGCAGTTACATGGGGGCCGGCGGAGCTTTCTTT. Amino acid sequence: CASSYMGAGGAFF.

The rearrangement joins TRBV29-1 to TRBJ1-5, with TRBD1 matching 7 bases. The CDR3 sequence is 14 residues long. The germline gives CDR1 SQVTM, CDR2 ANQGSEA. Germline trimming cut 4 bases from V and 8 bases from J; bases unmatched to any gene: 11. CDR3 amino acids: CSVGDSPGGKPQHF. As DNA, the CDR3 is TGCAGCGTTGGGGACAGTCCAGGGGGGAAGCCCCAGCATTTT.

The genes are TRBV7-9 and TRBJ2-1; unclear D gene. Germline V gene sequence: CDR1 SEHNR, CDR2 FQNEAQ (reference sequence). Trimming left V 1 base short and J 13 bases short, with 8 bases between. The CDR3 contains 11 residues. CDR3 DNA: TGTGCCAGCAGCTTAGGTCAGGCACAGTTCTTC. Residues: CASSLGQAQFF.

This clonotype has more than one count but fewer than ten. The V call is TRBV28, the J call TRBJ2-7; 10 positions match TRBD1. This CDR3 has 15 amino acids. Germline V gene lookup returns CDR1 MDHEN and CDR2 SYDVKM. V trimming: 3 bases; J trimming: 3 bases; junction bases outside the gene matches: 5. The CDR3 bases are TGTGCCAGCAGTTTGGGGACAGGGGAAAACTACGAGCAGTACTTC. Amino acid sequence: CASSLGTGENYEQYF.

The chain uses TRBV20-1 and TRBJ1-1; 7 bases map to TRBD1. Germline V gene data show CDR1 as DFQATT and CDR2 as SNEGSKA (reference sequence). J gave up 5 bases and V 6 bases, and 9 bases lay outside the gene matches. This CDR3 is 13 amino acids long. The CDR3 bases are TGCAGTGCCGCCAGGGGGACGGGGACTGAAGCTTTCTTT. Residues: CSAARGTGTEAFF.